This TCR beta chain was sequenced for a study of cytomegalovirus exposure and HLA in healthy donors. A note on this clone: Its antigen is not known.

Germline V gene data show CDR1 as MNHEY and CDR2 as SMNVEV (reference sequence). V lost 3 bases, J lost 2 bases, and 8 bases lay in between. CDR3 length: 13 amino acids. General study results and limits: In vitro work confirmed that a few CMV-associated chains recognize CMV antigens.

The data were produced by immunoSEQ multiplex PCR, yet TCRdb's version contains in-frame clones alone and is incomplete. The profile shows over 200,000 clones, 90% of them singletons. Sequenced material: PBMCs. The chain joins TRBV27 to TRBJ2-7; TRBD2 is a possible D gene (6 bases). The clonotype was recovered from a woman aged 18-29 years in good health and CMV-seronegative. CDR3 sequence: CASSFGTPYEQYF. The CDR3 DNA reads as TGTGCCAGCAGTTTCGGGACTCCCTACGAGCAGTACTTC.